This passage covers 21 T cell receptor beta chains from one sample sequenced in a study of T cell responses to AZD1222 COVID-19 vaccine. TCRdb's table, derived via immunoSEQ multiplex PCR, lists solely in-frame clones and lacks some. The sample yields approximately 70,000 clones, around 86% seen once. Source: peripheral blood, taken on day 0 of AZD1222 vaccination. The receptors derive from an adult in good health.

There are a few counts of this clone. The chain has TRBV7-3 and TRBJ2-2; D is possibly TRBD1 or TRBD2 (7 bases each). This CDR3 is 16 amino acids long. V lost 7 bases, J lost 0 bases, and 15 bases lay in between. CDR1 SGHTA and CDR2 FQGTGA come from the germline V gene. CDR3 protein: CASTPGGGANTGELFF. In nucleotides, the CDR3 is TGTGCCAGCACCCCAGGGGGGGGCGCGAACACCGGGGAGCTGTTTTTT. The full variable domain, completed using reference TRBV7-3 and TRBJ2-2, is GAGVSQTPSNKVTEKGKYVELRCDPISGHTALYWYRQSLGQGPEFLIYFQGTGAADDSGLPNDRFFAVRPEGSVSTLKIQRTERGDSAVYLCASTPGGGANTGELFFGEGSRLTVL.

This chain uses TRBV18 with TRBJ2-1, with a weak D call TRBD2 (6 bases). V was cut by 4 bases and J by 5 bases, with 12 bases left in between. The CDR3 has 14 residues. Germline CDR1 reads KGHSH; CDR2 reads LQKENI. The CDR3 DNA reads TGTGCCAGCTCACTGCGGCCGGGAGACAATGAGCAGTTCTTC. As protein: CASSLRPGDNEQFF.

The CDR3: CASRGARVDNSPLHF. The DNA of the CDR3 is TGTGCCAGCAGGGGAGCACGCGTTGATAATTCACCCCTCCACTTT. V usage is TRBV7-8 and J usage is TRBJ1-6; D gene uncertain. CDR1 and CDR2 (germline): SGHVS, FQNEAQ. The CDR3 is made up of 15 amino acids. The germline V and J ends were trimmed by 6 bases and 5 bases, with 14 bases remaining between them. Full variable domain (rest looked up from reference TRBV7-8 and TRBJ1-6): GAGVSQSPRYKVAKRGQDVALRCDPISGHVSLFWYQQALGQGPEFLTYFQNEAQLDKSGLPSDRFFAERPEGSVSTLKIQRTQQEDSAVYLCASRGARVDNSPLHFGNGTRLTVT.

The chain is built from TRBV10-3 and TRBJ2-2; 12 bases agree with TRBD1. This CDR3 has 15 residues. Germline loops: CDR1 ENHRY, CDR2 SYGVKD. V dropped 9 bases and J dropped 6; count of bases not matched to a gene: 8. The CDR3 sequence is CAIFPGQGAPGELFF. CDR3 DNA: TGTGCCATATTTCCGGGACAGGGGGCCCCCGGGGAGCTGTTTTTT.

Here the CDR3 DNA reads TGCGCCAGCACCTACCGGGTTGGGGTGGGAGCGAGCACCGGGGAGCTGTTTTTT. As protein: CASTYRVGVGASTGELFF. This chain uses TRBV4-1 with TRBJ2-2; TRBD2 is a possible D gene (5 bases). V dropped 7 bases and J dropped 4 bases, with 25 bases sitting between them. CDR3 length: 18 residues. Germline V gene sequence: CDR1 MGHRA, CDR2 YSYEKL.

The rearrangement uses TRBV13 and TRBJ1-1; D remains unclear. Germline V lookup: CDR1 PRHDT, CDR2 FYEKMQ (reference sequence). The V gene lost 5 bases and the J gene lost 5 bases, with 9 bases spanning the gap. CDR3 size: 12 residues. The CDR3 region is CASSIKFTEAFF. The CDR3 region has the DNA TGTGCCAGCAGCATCAAATTTACTGAAGCTTTCTTT.

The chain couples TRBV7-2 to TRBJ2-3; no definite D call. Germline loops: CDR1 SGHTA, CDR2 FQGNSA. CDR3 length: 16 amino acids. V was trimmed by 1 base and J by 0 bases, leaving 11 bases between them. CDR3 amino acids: CASSLVADPSTDTQYF. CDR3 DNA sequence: TGTGCCAGCAGCTTAGTCGCGGACCCAAGCACAGATACGCAGTATTTT.

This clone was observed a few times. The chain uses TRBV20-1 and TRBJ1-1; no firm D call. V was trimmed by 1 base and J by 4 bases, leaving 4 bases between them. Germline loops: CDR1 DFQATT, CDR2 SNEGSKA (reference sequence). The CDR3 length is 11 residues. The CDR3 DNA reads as TGCAGTGCTAGAGTTGGCACTGAAGCTTTCTTT. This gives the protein CSARVGTEAFF.

CDR3: CASSQGISTYEQYF. DNA of the CDR3: TGTGCCAGCAGCCAAGGTATTAGCACCTACGAGCAGTACTTC. This chain links TRBV3-1 (or the pseudogene TRBV3-2) with TRBJ2-7; D call uncertain. Germline lookup yields CDR1 LGHDT and CDR2 YNNKEL (reference sequence). The CDR3 is made up of 14 amino acids. The ends were cut back, 1 base at V and 2 bases at J, with 9 bases in the middle.

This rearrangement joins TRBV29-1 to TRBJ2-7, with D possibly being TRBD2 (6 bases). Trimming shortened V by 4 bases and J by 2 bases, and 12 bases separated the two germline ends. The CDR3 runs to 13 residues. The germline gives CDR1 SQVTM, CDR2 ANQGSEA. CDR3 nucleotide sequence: TGCAGCGTTGTTCCTAGCGACGCCTACGAGCAGTACTTC. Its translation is CSVVPSDAYEQYF.

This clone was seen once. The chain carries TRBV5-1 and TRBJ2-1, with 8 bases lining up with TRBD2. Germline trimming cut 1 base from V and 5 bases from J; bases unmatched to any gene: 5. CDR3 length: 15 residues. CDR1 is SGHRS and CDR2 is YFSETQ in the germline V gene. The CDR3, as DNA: TGCGCCAGCAGCTTGTTGGGACTAGGGGACAATGAGCAGTTCTTC. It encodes CASSLLGLGDNEQFF. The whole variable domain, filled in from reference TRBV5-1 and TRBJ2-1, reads KAGVTQTPRYLIKTRGQQVTLSCSPISGHRSVSWYQQTPGQGLQFLFEYFSETQRNKGNFPGRFSGRQFSNSRSEMNVSTLELGDSALYLCASSLLGLGDNEQFFGPGTRLTVL.

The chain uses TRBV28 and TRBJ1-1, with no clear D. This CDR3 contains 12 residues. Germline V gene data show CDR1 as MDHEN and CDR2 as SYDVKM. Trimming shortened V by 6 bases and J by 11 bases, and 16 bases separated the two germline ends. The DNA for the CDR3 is TGTGCCAGCAGCCCCAGCTCCGTGGGGGCTTTCTTT. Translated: CASSPSSVGAFF.

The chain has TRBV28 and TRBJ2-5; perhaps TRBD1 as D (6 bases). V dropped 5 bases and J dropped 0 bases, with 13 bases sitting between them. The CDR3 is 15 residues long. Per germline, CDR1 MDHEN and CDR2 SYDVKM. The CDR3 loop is CASSPGTLYQETQYF. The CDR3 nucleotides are TGTGCCAGCAGTCCCGGGACATTGTACCAAGAGACCCAGTACTTC.

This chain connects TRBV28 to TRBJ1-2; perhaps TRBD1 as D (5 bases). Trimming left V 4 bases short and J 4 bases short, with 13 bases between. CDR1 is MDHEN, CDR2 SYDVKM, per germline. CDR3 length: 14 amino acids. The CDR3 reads CASSSPTAGYGYTF. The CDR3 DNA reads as TGTGCCAGCAGTTCCCCGACAGCGGGCTATGGCTACACCTTC.

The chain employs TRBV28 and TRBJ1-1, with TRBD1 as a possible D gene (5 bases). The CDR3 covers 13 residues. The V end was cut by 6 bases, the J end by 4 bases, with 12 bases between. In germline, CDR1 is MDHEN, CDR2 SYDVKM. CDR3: CASRNGGGTEAFF. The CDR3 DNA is TGTGCCAGCAGAAACGGGGGGGGCACTGAAGCTTTCTTT.

The CDR3: CAWSGGNEKLFF. The CDR3 DNA sequence: TGTGCCTGGAGTGGTGGAAATGAAAAACTGTTTTTT. The gene calls are TRBV30 and TRBJ1-4; D is unresolved. CDR1 and CDR2 from the germline V gene are GTSNPN and SVGIG (reference sequence). The V end lost 1 base, the J end lost 5 bases, and 5 bases lay between the germline ends. The length of the CDR3 is 12 residues.

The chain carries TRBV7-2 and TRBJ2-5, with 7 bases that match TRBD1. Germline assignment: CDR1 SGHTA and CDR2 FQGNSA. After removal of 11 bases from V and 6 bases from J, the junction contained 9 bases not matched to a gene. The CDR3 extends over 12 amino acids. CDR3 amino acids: CAATQGQKTQYF. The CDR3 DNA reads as TGTGCCGCCACGCAGGGACAGAAGACCCAGTACTTC.

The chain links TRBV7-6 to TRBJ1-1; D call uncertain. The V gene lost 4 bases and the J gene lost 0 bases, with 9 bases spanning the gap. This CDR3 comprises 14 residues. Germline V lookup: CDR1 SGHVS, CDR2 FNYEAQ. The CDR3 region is CASSSGGMNTEAFF. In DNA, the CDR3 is TGTGCCAGCAGCTCAGGTGGGATGAACACTGAAGCTTTCTTT.

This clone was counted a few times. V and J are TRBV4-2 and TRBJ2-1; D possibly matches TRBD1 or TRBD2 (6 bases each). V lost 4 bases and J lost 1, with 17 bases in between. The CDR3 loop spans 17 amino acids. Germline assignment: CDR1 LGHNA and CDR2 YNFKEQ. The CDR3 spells CASSLRGARGSYNEQFF. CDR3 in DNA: TGTGCCAGCAGCCTCCGCGGGGCAAGGGGGTCCTACAATGAGCAGTTCTTC.

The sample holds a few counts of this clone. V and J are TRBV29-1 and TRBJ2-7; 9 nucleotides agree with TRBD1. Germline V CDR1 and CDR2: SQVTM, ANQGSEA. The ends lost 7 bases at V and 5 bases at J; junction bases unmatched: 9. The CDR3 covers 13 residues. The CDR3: CSGGTGTGNEQYF. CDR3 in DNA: TGCAGCGGCGGTACCGGGACAGGGAACGAGCAGTACTTC.

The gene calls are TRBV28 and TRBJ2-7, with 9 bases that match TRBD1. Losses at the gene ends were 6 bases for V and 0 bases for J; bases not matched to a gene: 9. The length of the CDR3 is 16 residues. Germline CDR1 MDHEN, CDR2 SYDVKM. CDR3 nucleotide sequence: TGTGCCAGCAGGGGGGGAGGACAGGGGAGCTCCTACGAGCAGTACTTC. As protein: CASRGGGQGSSYEQYF.